One T cell receptor (beta chain) is described in this entry. V lost 4 bases and J lost 1; bases outside the gene matches: 3. CDR3 size: 13 residues. In germline, CDR1 is SQVTM, CDR2 ANQGSEA. Original processing methods: Amplification of reference gene primers provided the estimated nucleated cell counts. Generated by immunoSEQ multiplex PCR, the TCRdb table keeps only in-frame clones and is missing some. Clone size and the V and J calls come from that table; the DNA yielded D and trimming. The table has some 31,000 clones, nearly 95% seen once. These data come from a study of blood T cell repertoires in COVID-19.

The chain combines TRBV29-1 with TRBJ1-1, with 7 bases aligning to TRBD1. The sample taken for sequencing was peripheral blood. The clonotype comes from a human donor in a cohort sampled during active COVID-19. The CDR3: CSVVGQANTEAFF. In DNA, the CDR3 is TGCAGCGTTGTAGGACAGGCGAACACTGAAGCTTTCTTT.